These 28 T cell receptor beta chains were sequenced from one sample in a study of cytomegalovirus exposure and HLA in healthy donors. PCR employed 60 Vbeta and 13 Jbeta primers. Assay used: immunoSEQ multiplex PCR; TCRdb lists only in-frame clones, some missing. The sample contains 100,000 to 120,000 clones, around 74% of which appear only once. The sequenced material came from PBMCs. The origin of the receptors is a man aged 35 to 55 in good health and CMV-seronegative.

The chain couples TRBV4-2 to TRBJ2-5, with 7 bases that match TRBD2. Gene TRBJ2-7 matches the end of the DNA better, so the J call may be wrong. CDR3 size: 15 residues. Germline assignment: CDR1 LGHNA and CDR2 YNFKEQ. The CDR3 DNA reads TGTGCCAGCAGCCAAGCTCCGGGACTAAGCAACGAGCAGTACTTC. Its protein product is CASSQAPGLSNEQYF.

This clone was picked up a small number of times. V is TRBV4-1 and J is TRBJ1-6; 9 bases agree with TRBD1. This CDR3 contains 20 residues. The J segment lost 0 bases and the V segment lost 3 bases, leaving 12 bases of the junction unmatched. From germline, CDR1 is MGHRA and CDR2 YSYEKL. The CDR3 DNA is TGCGCCAGCAGCCATCACCCCGGGACAGGGACCTTCTCCTATAATTCACCCCTCCACTTT. Its translation is CASSHHPGTGTFSYNSPLHF.

The rearrangement links TRBV6-5 to TRBJ1-6, with TRBD1 as a possible D gene (6 bases). The CDR3 spans 16 residues. Germline-derived CDR1 and CDR2 are MNHEY and SVGAGI. V lost 2 bases to trimming and J lost 7 bases, with 15 bases between them. CDR3 amino acids: CASSYGVDRPNSPLHF. As DNA, the CDR3 is TGTGCCAGCAGTTACGGGGTTGACAGGCCAAATTCACCCCTCCACTTT.

The V gene is TRBV4-1, the J gene TRBJ2-4; 8 bases match TRBD2. Germline CDR1 reads MGHRA; CDR2 reads YSYEKL. The CDR3 has 18 residues. Trimming removed 1 base from V and 3 bases from J; junction bases left unmatched: 11. Written as DNA, the CDR3 is TGCGCCAGCAGCCAAGGAGGGGGGCGGGGGGTGGACAAAAACATTCAGTACTTC. Translation: CASSQGGGRGVDKNIQYF.

This sequence joins TRBV7-3 and TRBJ2-6; tentatively, D is TRBD1 (6 bases). The V gene's germline CDR1 is SGHTA and CDR2 FQGTGA. The ends were cut back, 6 bases at V and 0 bases at J, with 6 bases in the middle. The CDR3 loop spans 14 amino acids. The CDR3 here is CASRQGSGANVLTF. CDR3 DNA sequence: TGTGCCAGCAGACAGGGCTCTGGGGCCAACGTCCTGACTTTC.

The chain links TRBV7-8 to TRBJ2-5; 10 nucleotides agree with TRBD1. The CDR3 is 16 residues long. Germline CDR1 reads SGHVS; CDR2 reads FQNEAQ. V was clipped by 2 bases and J by 4 bases; unmatched bases: 7. CDR3 sequence: CASSLSRTGGRETQYF. CDR3 in DNA: TGTGCCAGCAGCTTATCGAGGACAGGGGGACGAGAGACCCAGTACTTC.

V is TRBV28 and J is TRBJ1-1, with a tentative D call TRBD1 (5 bases). V lost 7 bases and J 1 base, leaving 22 bases between the germline ends. The germline V gene has CDR1 MDHEN and CDR2 SYDVKM. The length of the CDR3 is 17 residues. In DNA form, the CDR3 reads TGTGCCAGCACTTTCGGGCAGGGAAATGTTGGGAACACTGAAGCTTTCTTT. This codes for CASTFGQGNVGNTEAFF.

The rearrangement uses TRBV7-6 and TRBJ2-2; 8 positions agree with TRBD2. V trimming: 3 bases; J trimming: 3 bases; junction bases outside the gene matches: 9. Germline assignment: CDR1 SGHVS and CDR2 FNYEAQ. The CDR3 runs 17 residues. This CDR3 is CASSFAAGGPYTGELFF. The CDR3 nucleotides read TGTGCCAGCAGCTTTGCTGCGGGGGGCCCCTACACCGGGGAGCTGTTTTTT.

The chain couples TRBV14 to TRBJ2-7; no firm D call. In germline, CDR1 is SGHDN, CDR2 FVKESK. V was clipped by 1 base and J by 5 bases, with 15 bases between them. There are 15 residues in the CDR3. In DNA, the CDR3 is TGTGCCAGCAGCCAAGTTACGGTACGGTACCACGAGCAGTACTTC. Amino acids: CASSQVTVRYHEQYF.

CDR3 amino acids: CASSLVGGTVFSQTEAFF. In nucleotides, the CDR3 is TGTGCCAGCAGCTTAGTAGGGGGGACAGTTTTCTCCCAGACTGAAGCTTTCTTT. The chain uses TRBV7-8 and TRBJ1-1; 7 positions agree with TRBD1. The CDR3 covers 18 residues. The J segment lost 5 bases and the V segment lost 1 base, leaving 16 bases of the junction unmatched. The V gene's germline CDR1 is SGHVS and CDR2 FQNEAQ.

This clone was recorded a few times. The V call is TRBV7-2, the J call TRBJ1-2; D ambiguous. V shed 2 bases and J shed 1 base, with 5 bases lying between them. Germline V gene sequence: CDR1 SGHTA, CDR2 FQGNSA. This CDR3 has 13 amino acids. For the CDR3, the DNA is TGTGCCAGCAGCTTATCCAATAACTATGGCTACACCTTC. Its translation: CASSLSNNYGYTF.

This clone has more than one count but fewer than ten. The V and J genes are TRBV11-3 and TRBJ1-1; maybe TRBD1 (6 bases). Trimming removed 5 bases from V and 4 bases from J, with 17 bases in between. There are 15 residues in the CDR3. The V gene's germline CDR1 is SGHNT and CDR2 YENEEA. The chain's CDR3 is CASSPAGGASTEAFF. The CDR3 nucleotides read TGTGCCAGCAGCCCCGCGGGGGGGGCGAGCACTGAAGCTTTCTTT.

The chain is built from TRBV28 and TRBJ1-2; D is perhaps TRBD1 (6 bases). The V gene's germline CDR1 is MDHEN and CDR2 SYDVKM. Trimming removed 6 bases from V and 6 bases from J, with 20 bases in between. The length of the CDR3 is 15 residues. CDR3 sequence: CASSPRRVGADGYTF. The CDR3, as DNA: TGTGCCAGCAGCCCCCGGCGTGTGGGGGCGGATGGCTACACCTTC.

V and J are TRBV30 and TRBJ1-1; D might be TRBD1 (6 bases). Trimming left V 1 base short and J 4 bases short, with 16 bases between. The CDR3 extends over 15 amino acids. Germline CDR1 is GTSNPN and CDR2 is SVGIG (reference sequence). This chain's CDR3 is CAWSAPWGLTTEAFF. DNA of the CDR3: TGTGCCTGGAGTGCCCCATGGGGGCTCACCACTGAAGCTTTCTTT.

This clone has only one observation. V is TRBV4-2 and J is TRBJ2-7; D unresolved. The CDR3 has 13 amino acids. The germline gives CDR1 LGHNA, CDR2 YNFKEQ. The V gene lost 3 bases and the J gene lost 3 bases, with 9 bases spanning the gap. The chain's CDR3 is CASSQGSYYEQYF. CDR3 in DNA: TGTGCCAGCAGCCAGGGCTCCTACTACGAGCAGTACTTC.

The J gene is TRBJ1-3, the V gene TRBV7-2, with D hard to call. There are 15 residues in the CDR3. V was shortened by 2 bases and J by 0 bases, with 8 bases between the two germline ends. CDR1 and CDR2 (germline): SGHTA, FQGNSA. The CDR3 nucleotides read TGTGCCAGCAGCTTATACAGCCTCTCTGGAAACACCATATATTTT. It specifies CASSLYSLSGNTIYF.

The CDR3 loop is CASNKGQNYGYTF. The CDR3 coding sequence is TGTGCCAGCAATAAGGGACAGAACTATGGCTACACCTTC. The rearrangement links TRBV6-5 to TRBJ1-2; 7 bases map to TRBD1. Germline V lookup: CDR1 MNHEY, CDR2 SVGAGI. This CDR3 has 13 amino acids. With 7 bases clipped from V and 2 bases from J, the junction kept 4 bases outside the gene matches.

This clone has only a few counts. The V and J genes are TRBV5-4 and TRBJ2-1, with D possibly matching TRBD1 (5 bases). The germline CDR1 and CDR2 sequences are SGHNT and YYREEE (reference sequence). Between the trimmed V and J ends, which lost 3 bases and 4 bases, there was a span of 11 bases. The CDR3 has 14 amino acids. The CDR3 sequence is CASSSADNYNEQFF. The CDR3 DNA reads as TGTGCCAGCAGCTCCGCGGACAATTACAATGAGCAGTTCTTC.

The chain carries TRBV7-3 and TRBJ2-2; possible D gene TRBD1, 6 bases. The CDR3 has 14 residues. V was pared by 5 bases and J by 6 bases, with 13 bases between. Germline CDR1 reads SGHTA; CDR2 reads FQGTGA. CDR3 region: CASSVHRDAGELFF. Written as DNA, the CDR3 is TGTGCCAGCAGCGTCCACAGGGACGCCGGGGAGCTGTTTTTT.

V and J are TRBV27 and TRBJ1-6; D gene uncertain. This CDR3 has 17 residues. Trimming pared 5 bases from V and 0 bases from J, leaving 14 bases between. Germline V CDR1 and CDR2: MNHEY, SMNVEV (reference sequence). Here the CDR3 reads CASSRLSGSSYNSPLHF. CDR3 in DNA: TGTGCCAGCAGTCGATTGTCGGGGAGCTCCTATAATTCACCCCTCCACTTT.

The chain carries TRBV30 and TRBJ1-2, with 7 bases lining up with TRBD1. The CDR3 sequence is 13 residues long. Per germline, CDR1 GTSNPN and CDR2 SVGIG (reference sequence). Trimming cost V 8 bases and J 7 bases; bases outside gene matches: 13. The CDR3 coding sequence is TGTGCCGGAAGGACAGGAGGTTTCTTTGGCTACACCTTC. It encodes CAGRTGGFFGYTF.

The chain combines TRBV29-1 with TRBJ2-3, with D possibly being TRBD1 (5 bases). The CDR3 runs 18 residues. The V gene lost 0 bases and the J gene lost 2 bases, with 21 bases spanning the gap. Germline assignment: CDR1 SQVTM and CDR2 ANQGSEA. CDR3 region: CSVEDLGGQGLNTDTQYF. The DNA of the CDR3 is TGCAGCGTTGAAGATTTGGGTGGTCAGGGTCTTAACACAGATACGCAGTATTTT.

This clone was observed a few times. This chain uses TRBV2 with TRBJ2-5, with D unresolved. The J call may be in error: the DNA end matches TRBJ2-7 better. The CDR3 is 15 residues long. CDR1 is SNHLY, CDR2 FYNNEI, per germline. CDR3 DNA sequence: TGTGCCAGCAGGGTTGACTTCCCACCCTCCTACGAGCAGTACTTC. This codes for CASRVDFPPSYEQYF.

V usage is TRBV13 and J usage is TRBJ1-1, with 7 bases that match TRBD1. Germline V gives CDR1 PRHDT, CDR2 FYEKMQ (reference sequence). The CDR3 extends over 14 amino acids. Trimming cost V 6 bases and J 0 bases; bases outside gene matches: 4. CDR3 amino acids: CASRPQGLNTEAFF. The CDR3 nucleotides read TGTGCCAGCAGGCCACAGGGGCTGAACACTGAAGCTTTCTTT.

The V and J genes are TRBV4-3 and TRBJ1-5, with a weak D call TRBD1 (6 bases). CDR3 length equals 16 residues. The V and J ends lost 3 bases and 6 bases respectively, with 18 bases between them. The germline V gene has CDR1 LGHNA and CDR2 YSLEER. CDR3 region: CASSQDRQASGQPQHF. CDR3 DNA: TGCGCCAGCAGCCAGGATAGACAGGCCTCAGGTCAGCCCCAGCATTTT.

V gene TRBV5-1 combines with J gene TRBJ1-1; D remains ambiguous. The CDR3 extends over 14 amino acids. Trimming shortened V by 1 base and J by 1 base, and 8 bases separated the two germline ends. Germline CDR1 and CDR2: SGHRS and YFSETQ. The CDR3 protein is CASSLKAGNTEAFF. For the CDR3, the DNA is TGCGCCAGCAGCTTGAAGGCAGGGAACACTGAAGCTTTCTTT.

The genes are TRBV7-9 and TRBJ1-5; D is undetermined. The CDR3 runs to 12 residues. Germline assignment: CDR1 SEHNR and CDR2 FQNEAQ (reference sequence). The V and J ends lost 6 bases and 4 bases respectively, with 7 bases between them. The CDR3, as DNA: TGTGCCAGCAGGGCAGGTAATCAGCCCCAGCATTTT. As protein: CASRAGNQPQHF.

This rearrangement joins TRBV4-1 to TRBJ1-1; 11 bases map to TRBD1. V dropped 3 bases and J dropped 7; count of bases not matched to a gene: 10. In germline, CDR1 is MGHRA, CDR2 YSYEKL. There are 16 residues in the CDR3. The CDR3 is CASSQETGTGGFEAFF. The DNA of the CDR3 is TGCGCCAGCAGCCAGGAAACCGGGACAGGGGGTTTTGAAGCTTTCTTT.